The 22 T cell receptor beta chains in this list originate from one sample, sequenced in a study of T-cell memory formation after mild COVID-19. TCRdb reprocessed the 5' RACE reads via MiXCR and lists one record per CDR3 protein. The sample records fewer than 500,000 distinct CDR3 sequences, around 25% being singletons. The source material was PBMCs or a T cell subset sorted from them (not recorded which). These receptors were collected from an adult woman who had mild COVID-19 (a few samples of this study predate the infection). Cell type and time point are not known.

J is TRBJ1-5 and V is TRBV4-1, with 7 positions matching TRBD1. Germline values: CDR1 MGHRA, CDR2 YSYEKL. CDR3 length equals 14 residues. V shed 2 bases and J 7 bases; nucleotides not matched to a gene: 5. The CDR3 nucleotides are TGCGCCAGCAGCCAAAGACAGGGAGGACAGCCCCAGCATTTT. Residues: CASSQRQGGQPQHF.

Concerning this clonotype itself: This clone may be a read error of a much larger clone one base away. Here the CDR3 omits its conserved ending phenylalanine or tryptophan, so a read error is the likely source. The V call is TRBV5-1, the J call TRBJ2-7; D is uncertain. The CDR3 consists of 14 residues. Trimming removed 0 bases from V and 0 bases from J, with 7 bases in between. Germline assignment: CDR1 SGHRS and CDR2 YFSETQ. As DNA, the CDR3 is TGCGCCAGCAGCTTGGTGGCGGACTCCTACGAGCAGTACTTA. This sequence encodes CASSLVADSYEQYL.

The rearrangement uses TRBV28 and TRBJ2-2; 9 bases agree with TRBD2. Germline CDR1 and CDR2: MDHEN and SYDVKM. This CDR3 has 16 amino acids. V was pared by 5 bases and J by 0 bases, with 4 bases of the junction left unmatched. The CDR3: CASSLAGIANTGELFF. The CDR3, as DNA: TGTGCCAGCAGTCTAGCGGGAATTGCGAACACCGGGGAGCTGTTTTTT.

The table lists this clonotype with many counts. The CDR3 loop reads CASSIWGHSNQPQHF. For the CDR3, the DNA is TGTGCCAGTAGTATATGGGGGCACAGCAATCAGCCCCAGCATTTT. The V gene is TRBV19, the J gene TRBJ1-5; TRBD1 is a possible D gene (6 bases). V lost 2 bases and J lost 1, with 9 bases in between. From germline, CDR1 is LNHDA and CDR2 SQIVND (reference sequence). The CDR3 is 15 residues long.

The J gene is TRBJ2-1, the V gene TRBV5-1, with 11 bases lining up with TRBD1. The CDR3 loop spans 14 amino acids. The germline V gene encodes CDR1 SGHRS and CDR2 YFSETQ. V gave up 0 bases and J gave up 14 bases; unmatched junction bases: 7. This CDR3 reads CASSLEDRGLMEFF. Written as DNA, the CDR3 is TGCGCCAGCAGCTTGGAGGACAGGGGGCTAATGGAGTTCTTC.

This chain connects TRBV7-9 to TRBJ1-1; TRBD1 matches at 7 bases. There are 15 residues in the CDR3. Looked up from germline, CDR1 is SEHNR and CDR2 is FQNEAQ (reference sequence). V lost 5 bases and J lost 0; bases outside the gene matches: 6. CDR3: CASSRSGGMNTEAFF. CDR3 coding DNA: TGTGCCAGCAGCCGCTCAGGGGGAATGAACACTGAAGCTTTCTTT. The complete variable domain, with remaining parts taken from reference TRBV7-9 and TRBJ1-1, reads DTGVSQNPRHKITKRGQNVTFRCDPISEHNRLYWYRQTLGQGPEFLTYFQNEAQLEKSRLLSDRFSAERPKGSFSTLEIQRTEQGDSAMYLCASSRSGGMNTEAFFGQGTRLTVV.

The chain is built from TRBV12-3 or TRBV12-4 and TRBJ2-3, with D unclear. The CDR3 has 14 residues. The V end lost 7 bases, the J end lost 3 bases, and 14 bases lay between the germline ends. CDR3 DNA sequence: TGTGCCAGCACCCAATGGTGGGATACAGATACGCAGTATTTT. The encoded protein is CASTQWWDTDTQYF.

The chain links TRBV2 to TRBJ1-3; TRBD1 is a possible D gene (5 bases). CDR3 length: 15 amino acids. Trimming left V 2 bases short and J 2 bases short, with 10 bases between. Germline CDR1 is SNHLY and CDR2 is FYNNEI. For the CDR3, the DNA is TGTGCCAGCAGTGAATGGGGGTCCCCTGGAAACACCATATATTTT. It is translated as CASSEWGSPGNTIYF.

V and J are TRBV5-5 and TRBJ1-1, with TRBD1 matching over 12 bases. The CDR3 extends over 18 amino acids. V lost 7 bases to trimming and J lost 2 bases; unmatched junction nucleotides: 15. CDR1 is SGHKS and CDR2 is YYEKEE in the germline V gene (reference sequence). Here the CDR3 reads CASRKDSGTGGGNTEAFF. CDR3 nucleotide sequence: TGTGCCAGCCGCAAAGACTCCGGGACAGGGGGCGGTAACACTGAAGCTTTCTTT. Combining the CDR3 with reference TRBV5-5 and TRBJ1-1 gives the whole variable domain DAGVTQSPTHLIKTRGQQVTLRCSPISGHKSVSWYQQVLGQGPQFIFQYYEKEERGRGNFPDRFSARQFPNYSSELNVNALLLGDSALYLCASRKDSGTGGGNTEAFFGQGTRLTVV.

CDR3 bases: TGCGCCAGCAGCCAAGATCCCAACACAGATACGCAGTATTTT. This gives the protein CASSQDPNTDTQYF. The V and J genes are TRBV4-1 and TRBJ2-3; D ambiguous. The CDR3 sequence is 14 residues long. Germline CDR1 and CDR2: MGHRA and YSYEKL. With 0 bases removed from V and 2 bases from J, the gap between germline ends came to 6 bases.

This clonotype has at least ten counts. V is TRBV2 and J is TRBJ2-7, with unresolved D. This CDR3 is 13 amino acids long. CDR1 and CDR2 (germline): SNHLY, FYNNEI. V was shortened by 1 base and J by 3 bases, with 7 bases between the two germline ends. CDR3 bases: TGTGCCAGCAGTGAAGTAATGATCTACGAGCAGTACTTC. Amino acid sequence: CASSEVMIYEQYF.

This clonotype showed up just a few times. The J gene is TRBJ1-1, the V gene TRBV12-3 or TRBV12-4; D is unclear. CDR3 size: 18 residues. V shed 2 bases and J shed 6 bases, with 25 bases lying between them. The CDR3 loop is CASSLPLTPGLRIPEAFF. The CDR3 DNA reads TGTGCCAGCAGTTTACCCCTCACCCCAGGACTGCGAATCCCTGAAGCTTTCTTT.

The chain employs TRBV6-1 and TRBJ2-3, with 8 bases aligning to TRBD1. Germline CDR1 MNHNS, CDR2 SASEGT. The CDR3 totals 17 residues. Trimming cost V 4 bases and J 2 bases; bases outside gene matches: 11. The CDR3 DNA sequence: TGTGCCAGCAGTGCGGCTCAGGGGGCGCAAGTCACAGATACGCAGTATTTT. Protein sequence: CASSAAQGAQVTDTQYF.

V is TRBV7-2 and J is TRBJ2-7; 8 nucleotides line up with TRBD2. V trimming: 1 base; J trimming: 1 base; junction bases outside the gene matches: 15. This CDR3 region has 19 residues. Germline lookup yields CDR1 SGHTA and CDR2 FQGNSA. DNA of the CDR3: TGTGCCAGCAGCTTAGAAGGTAGAGGTAGCGGGATCGCTTCCTACGAGCAGTACTTC. Its protein product is CASSLEGRGSGIASYEQYF. Together with reference TRBV7-2 and TRBJ2-7, the CDR3 gives the full variable domain: GAGVSQSPSNKVTEKGKDVELRCDPISGHTALYWYRQSLGQGLEFLIYFQGNSAPDKSGLPSDRFSAERTGGSVSTLTIQRTQQEDSAVYLCASSLEGRGSGIASYEQYFGPGTRLTVT.

This rearrangement joins TRBV18 to TRBJ2-1, with 9 bases matching TRBD1. The V gene's germline CDR1 is KGHSH and CDR2 LQKENI. The CDR3 is made up of 15 amino acids. The V gene end was trimmed by 0 bases and the J gene end by 7 bases; junction bases not matched to a gene: 4. The CDR3: CASSPPRDRVNEQFF. In nucleotides, the CDR3 is TGTGCCAGCTCACCACCCCGGGACAGGGTAAATGAGCAGTTCTTC.

The rearrangement uses TRBV6-6 and TRBJ2-7; perhaps TRBD1 as D (5 bases). Germline assignment: CDR1 MNHNY and CDR2 SVGAGI (reference sequence). The V end was cut by 8 bases, the J end by 3 bases, with 14 bases between. The CDR3 spans 13 residues. In DNA form, the CDR3 reads TGTGCCAGCTGCAGGGATCCTCTCTACGAGCAGTACTTC. Translated, it gives CASCRDPLYEQYF.

This clonotype turned up a few times. The chain uses TRBV12-3 or TRBV12-4 and TRBJ2-4; tentative D call: TRBD2 (5 bases). V was shortened by 2 bases and J by 1 base, with 12 bases between the two germline ends. The CDR3 has 16 residues. The CDR3 protein is CASSLRSTGAKNIQYF. The CDR3 DNA reads TGTGCCAGCAGTTTAAGAAGCACGGGGGCCAAAAACATTCAGTACTTC.

This clonotype was found a few times. V is TRBV7-9 and J is TRBJ2-1; D might be TRBD1 (6 bases). V shed 6 bases and J shed 8 bases, with 14 bases lying between them. CDR3 length: 13 residues. Germline V gene data show CDR1 as SEHNR and CDR2 as FQNEAQ (reference sequence). The CDR3 DNA reads as TGTGCCAGCAGTCCCGACAGGTTCGATGAGCAGTTCTTC. Its protein is CASSPDRFDEQFF.

This chain joins TRBV18 and TRBJ1-5; D gene uncertain. This CDR3 region has 15 residues. CDR1 and CDR2 (germline): KGHSH, LQKENI. V was clipped by 1 base and J by 2 bases, with 9 bases between them. In DNA form, the CDR3 reads TGTGCCAGCTCACCACAGGGCTCCGGCAATCAGCCCCAGCATTTT. Its protein product is CASSPQGSGNQPQHF.

This clonotype came up a few times. This chain joins TRBV4-1 and TRBJ2-4, with 7 bases that match TRBD1. Germline V CDR1 and CDR2: MGHRA, YSYEKL. Trimming at V came to 3 bases and at J to 4 bases, leaving 3 bases not matched to a gene. CDR3 length: 14 amino acids. CDR3 region: CASSQPGQKNIQYF. The CDR3 DNA sequence: TGCGCCAGCAGCCAGCCGGGACAGAAAAACATTCAGTACTTC.

The table lists this clonotype with many counts. The V gene is TRBV18, the J gene TRBJ2-3; no reliable D call. Germline V gene sequence: CDR1 KGHSH, CDR2 LQKENI. V was trimmed by 0 bases and J by 4 bases, leaving 8 bases between them. The CDR3 runs to 14 residues. CDR3 coding DNA: TGTGCCAGCTCACCACCGATCTACGCAGATACGCAGTATTTT. This sequence encodes CASSPPIYADTQYF.

This clonotype was seen only a few times. This chain uses TRBV12-3 or TRBV12-4 with TRBJ2-7; D is possibly TRBD2 (6 bases). This CDR3 is built from 12 residues. V was trimmed by 7 bases and J by 2 bases, leaving 9 bases between them. The CDR3 DNA sequence: TGTGCCAGCACCCGCGGGACCTACGAGCAGTACTTC. It translates to CASTRGTYEQYF.